The clone carrying this T cell receptor beta chain was counted many times. The CDR3 extends over 14 amino acids. Germline-derived CDR1 and CDR2 are SGHVS and FNYEAQ. The junction had 6 bases not matched to a gene; V was cut back by 5 bases and J by 3 bases. The investigators amplified TCR beta CDR3 regions from RNA transcripts. TCR CDR3 regions were first amplified by RT-PCR with HTBI primers. TCRdb reprocessed the multiplex PCR reads via MiXCR and lists one record per CDR3 protein. The sample shows around 660,000 distinct CDR3 sequences, 45% of them seen only once. The data were taken from a study of T cells in Graves' hyperthyroidism and ophthalmopathy.

This chain connects TRBV7-6 to TRBJ2-7, with 8 bases matching TRBD1. Sequenced: peripheral blood or thyroid tissue (not recorded which). This sequence was found in an adult man with Graves' disease, either hyperthyroidism or ophthalmopathy (not recorded which). CDR3 nucleotide sequence: TGTGCCAGCAGCATTGGACAGGGTAACTACGAGCAGTACTTC. It specifies CASSIGQGNYEQYF.